The rows below give T cell receptor beta chains drawn from one sample of a study of cytomegalovirus exposure and HLA in healthy donors. Only in-frame clones appear in the TCRdb table, and some are missing; sequencing was by immunoSEQ multiplex PCR. Among 150,000 to 200,000 clones listed, approximately 81% were seen once. What was sequenced was PBMCs. These receptors were obtained from a woman aged 45-65 years in good health and CMV-seronegative. CDR3s include the opening cysteine and the closing phenylalanine or tryptophan. The order of the fields is CDR3 length, J gene, V gene, CDR3 protein.

cdr3_length: 15; j_call: TRBJ1-2; v_call: TRBV14; cdr3_aa: CASSQTTIRVAGYTF
cdr3_length: 10; j_call: TRBJ2-5; v_call: TRBV29-1; cdr3_aa: CSVGRGTQYF
cdr3_length: 16; j_call: TRBJ2-7; v_call: TRBV28; cdr3_aa: CASSSPGGLGPYEQYF
cdr3_length: 11; j_call: TRBJ1-1; v_call: TRBV29-1; cdr3_aa: CSVERAAEAFF
cdr3_length: 15; j_call: TRBJ2-7; v_call: TRBV7-6; cdr3_aa: CASSLAGQLPYEQYF
cdr3_length: 13; j_call: TRBJ2-3; v_call: TRBV10-3; cdr3_aa: CATETGGSDTQYF
cdr3_length: 15; j_call: TRBJ2-3; v_call: TRBV30; cdr3_aa: CAWTRTGGLGDTQYF
cdr3_length: 13; j_call: TRBJ1-1; v_call: TRBV16; cdr3_aa: CASRTDRNTEAFF
cdr3_length: 16; j_call: TRBJ2-4; v_call: TRBV5-1; cdr3_aa: CASSSGTGEAKNIQYF
cdr3_length: 12; j_call: TRBJ2-2; v_call: TRBV6-6; cdr3_aa: CASSQNTGELFF
cdr3_length: 15; j_call: TRBJ2-1; v_call: TRBV7-3; cdr3_aa: CASSLTVNSGNEQFF
cdr3_length: 16; j_call: TRBJ2-5; v_call: TRBV9; cdr3_aa: CASSPRGLRGGETQYF
cdr3_length: 15; j_call: TRBJ2-7; v_call: TRBV5-1; cdr3_aa: CASSLIAGGKEGQYF
cdr3_length: 16; j_call: TRBJ1-4; v_call: TRBV11-2; cdr3_aa: CASSLPDRRDNEKLFF
cdr3_length: 16; j_call: TRBJ2-3; v_call: TRBV7-8; cdr3_aa: CASSVTHGQAADTQYF
cdr3_length: 13; j_call: TRBJ1-2; v_call: TRBV7-9; cdr3_aa: CASRNRQKRSYTF
cdr3_length: 14; j_call: TRBJ1-6; v_call: TRBV6-5; cdr3_aa: CASSYSGGNSPLHF
cdr3_length: 16; j_call: TRBJ2-5; v_call: TRBV13; cdr3_aa: CASAKVGGAYQETQYF
cdr3_length: 15; j_call: TRBJ2-3; v_call: TRBV5-6; cdr3_aa: CASWNTLAGTDTQYF
cdr3_length: 15; j_call: TRBJ2-5; v_call: TRBV7-2; cdr3_aa: CASSFDRGPQETQYF